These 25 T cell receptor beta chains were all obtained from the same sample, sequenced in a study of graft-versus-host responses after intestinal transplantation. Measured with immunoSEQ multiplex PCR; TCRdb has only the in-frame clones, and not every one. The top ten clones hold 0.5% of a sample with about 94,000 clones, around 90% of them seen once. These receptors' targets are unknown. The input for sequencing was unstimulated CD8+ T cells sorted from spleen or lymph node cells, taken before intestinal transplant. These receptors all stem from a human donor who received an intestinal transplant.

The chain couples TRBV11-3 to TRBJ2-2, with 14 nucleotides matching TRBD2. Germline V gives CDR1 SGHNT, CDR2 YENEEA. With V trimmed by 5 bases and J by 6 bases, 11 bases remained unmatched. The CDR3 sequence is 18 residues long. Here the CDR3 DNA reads TGTGCCAGCAGCGAAGACGGGACTAGCGGGAGTTTGGCCGGGGAGCTGTTTTTT. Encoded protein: CASSEDGTSGSLAGELFF.

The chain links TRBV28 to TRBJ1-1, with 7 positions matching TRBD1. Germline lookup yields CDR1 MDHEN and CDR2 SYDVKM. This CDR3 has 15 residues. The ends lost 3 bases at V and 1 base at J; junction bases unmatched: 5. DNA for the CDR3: TGTGCCAGCAGTTTGCCGACAGGGTGGAACACTGAAGCTTTCTTT. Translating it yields CASSLPTGWNTEAFF.

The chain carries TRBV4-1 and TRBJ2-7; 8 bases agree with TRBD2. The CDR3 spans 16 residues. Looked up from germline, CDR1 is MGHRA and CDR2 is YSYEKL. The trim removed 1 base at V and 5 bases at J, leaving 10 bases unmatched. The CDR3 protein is CASSQVWPREEDEQYF. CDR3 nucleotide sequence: TGCGCCAGCAGCCAAGTTTGGCCGCGGGAGGAGGACGAGCAGTACTTC.

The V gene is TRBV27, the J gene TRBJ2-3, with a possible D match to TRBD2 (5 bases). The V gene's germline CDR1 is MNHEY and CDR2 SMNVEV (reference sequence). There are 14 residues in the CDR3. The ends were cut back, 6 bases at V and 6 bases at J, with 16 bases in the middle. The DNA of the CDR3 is TGTGCCAGCAGCCAAAACCGGGGTCTCGATACGCAGTATTTT. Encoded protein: CASSQNRGLDTQYF.

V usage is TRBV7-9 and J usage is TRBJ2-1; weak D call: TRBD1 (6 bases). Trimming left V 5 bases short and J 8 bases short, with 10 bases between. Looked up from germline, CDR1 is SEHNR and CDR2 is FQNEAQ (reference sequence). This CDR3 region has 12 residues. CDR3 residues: CASSGRGYEQFF. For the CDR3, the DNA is TGTGCCAGCAGCGGCAGGGGTTATGAGCAGTTCTTC.

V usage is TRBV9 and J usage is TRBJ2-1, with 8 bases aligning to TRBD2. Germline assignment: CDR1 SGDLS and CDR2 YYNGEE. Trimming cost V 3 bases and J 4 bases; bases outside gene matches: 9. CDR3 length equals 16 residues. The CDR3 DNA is TGTGCCAGCAGCGGGGCCAGCGGGAGCCCGTACAATGAGCAGTTCTTC. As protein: CASSGASGSPYNEQFF.

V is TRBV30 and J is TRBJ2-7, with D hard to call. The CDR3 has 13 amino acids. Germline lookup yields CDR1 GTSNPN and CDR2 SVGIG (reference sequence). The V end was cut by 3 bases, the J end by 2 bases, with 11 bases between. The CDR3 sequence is CAWSALRTYEQYF. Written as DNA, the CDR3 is TGTGCCTGGAGCGCACTGAGAACCTACGAGCAGTACTTC. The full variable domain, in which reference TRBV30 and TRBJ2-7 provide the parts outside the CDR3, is SQTIHQWPATLVQPVGSPLSLECTVEGTSNPNLYWYRQAAGRGLQLLFYSVGIGQISSEVPQNLSASRPQDRQFILSSKKLLLSDSGFYLCAWSALRTYEQYFGPGTRLTVT.

CDR3 DNA sequence: TGCGCCAGCAGCCAAGAAGGGGTAGCGGGGTACGAGCAGTACTTC. It yields the protein CASSQEGVAGYEQYF. The chain has TRBV4-1 and TRBJ2-7; 8 nucleotides match TRBD2. The J segment lost 4 bases and the V segment lost 0 bases, leaving 5 bases of the junction unmatched. CDR3 length: 15 residues. The germline V gene has CDR1 MGHRA and CDR2 YSYEKL.

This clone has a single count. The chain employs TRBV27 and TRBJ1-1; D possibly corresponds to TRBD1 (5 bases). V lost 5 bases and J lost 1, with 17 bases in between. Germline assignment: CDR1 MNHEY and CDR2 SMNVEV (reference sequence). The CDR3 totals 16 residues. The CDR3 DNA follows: TGTGCCAGCAGTCCCCTAGGGGTTTCGGGGAACACTGAAGCTTTCTTT. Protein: CASSPLGVSGNTEAFF.

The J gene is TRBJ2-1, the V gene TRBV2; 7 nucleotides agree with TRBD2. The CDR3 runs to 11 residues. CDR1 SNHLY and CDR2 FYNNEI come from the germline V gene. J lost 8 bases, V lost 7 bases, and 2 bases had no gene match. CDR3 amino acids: CASNRGDEQFF. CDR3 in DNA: TGTGCCAGCAACCGGGGGGATGAGCAGTTCTTC.

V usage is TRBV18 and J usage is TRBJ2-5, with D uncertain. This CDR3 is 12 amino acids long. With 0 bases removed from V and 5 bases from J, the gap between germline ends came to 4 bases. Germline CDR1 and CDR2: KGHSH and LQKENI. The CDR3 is CASSPPGETQYF. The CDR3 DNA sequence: TGTGCCAGCTCACCACCGGGCGAGACCCAGTACTTC. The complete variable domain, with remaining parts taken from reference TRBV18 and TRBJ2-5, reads NAGVMQNPRHLVRRRGQEARLRCSPMKGHSHVYWYRQLPEEGLKFMVYLQKENIIDESGMPKERFSAEFPKEGPSILRIQQVVRGDSAAYFCASSPPGETQYFGPGTRLLVL.

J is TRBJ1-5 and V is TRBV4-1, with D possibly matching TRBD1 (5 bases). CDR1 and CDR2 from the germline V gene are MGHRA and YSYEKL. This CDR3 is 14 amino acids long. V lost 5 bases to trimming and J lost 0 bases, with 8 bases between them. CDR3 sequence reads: CASSVRDSNQPQHF. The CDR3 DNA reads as TGCGCCAGCAGCGTCAGGGATAGCAATCAGCCCCAGCATTTT.

CDR3 sequence reads: CASSPTRGLAGVEQYF. In DNA form, the CDR3 reads TGCGCCAGCAGCCCCACCCGTGGACTAGCGGGAGTAGAGCAGTACTTC. The chain carries TRBV5-1 and TRBJ2-5; 13 bases fit TRBD2. From germline, CDR1 is SGHRS and CDR2 YFSETQ. V was clipped by 4 bases and J by 11 bases; unmatched bases: 14. This CDR3 is built from 16 residues. Filled out from reference TRBV5-1 and TRBJ2-5, the complete variable domain reads KAGVTQTPRYLIKTRGQQVTLSCSPISGHRSVSWYQQTPGQGLQFLFEYFSETQRNKGNFPGRFSGRQFSNSRSEMNVSTLELGDSALYLCASSPTRGLAGVEQYFGPGTRLLVL.

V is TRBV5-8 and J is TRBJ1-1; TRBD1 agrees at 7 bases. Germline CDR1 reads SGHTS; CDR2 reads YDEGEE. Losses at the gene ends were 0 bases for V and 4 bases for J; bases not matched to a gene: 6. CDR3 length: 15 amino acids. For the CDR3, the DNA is TGTGCCAGCAGCTTGGGACAGGGTGGGACCACTGAAGCTTTCTTT. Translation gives CASSLGQGGTTEAFF.

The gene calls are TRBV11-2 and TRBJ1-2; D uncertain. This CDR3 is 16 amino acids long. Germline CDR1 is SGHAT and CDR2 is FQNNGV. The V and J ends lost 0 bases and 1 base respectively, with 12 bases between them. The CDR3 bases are TGTGCCAGCAGCTTAGATGAGGAGGATCTTAACTATGGCTACACCTTC. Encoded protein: CASSLDEEDLNYGYTF.

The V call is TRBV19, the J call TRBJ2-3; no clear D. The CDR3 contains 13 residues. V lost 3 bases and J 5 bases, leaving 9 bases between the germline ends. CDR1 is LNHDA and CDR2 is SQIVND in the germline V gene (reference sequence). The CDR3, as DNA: TGTGCCAGTAGTATGTTCCCGGGAGATACGCAGTATTTT. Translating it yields CASSMFPGDTQYF. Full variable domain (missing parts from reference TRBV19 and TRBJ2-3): DGGITQSPKYLFRKEGQNVTLSCEQNLNHDAMYWYRQDPGQGLRLIYYSQIVNDFQKGDIAEGYSVSREKKESFPLTVTSAQKNPTAFYLCASSMFPGDTQYFGPGTRLTVL.

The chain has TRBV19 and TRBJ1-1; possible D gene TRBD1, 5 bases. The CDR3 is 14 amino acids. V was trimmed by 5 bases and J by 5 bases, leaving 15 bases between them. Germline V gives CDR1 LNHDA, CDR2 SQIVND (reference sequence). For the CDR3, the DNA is TGTGCCAGTAGTCTCATTTTCGGGGGGACTGAAGCTTTCTTT. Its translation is CASSLIFGGTEAFF.

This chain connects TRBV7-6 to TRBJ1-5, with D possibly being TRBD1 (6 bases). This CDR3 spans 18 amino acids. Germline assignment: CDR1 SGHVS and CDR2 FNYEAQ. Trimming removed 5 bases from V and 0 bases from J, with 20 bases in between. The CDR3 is CASSPHDGGGYSNQPQHF. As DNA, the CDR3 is TGTGCCAGCAGCCCCCACGATGGGGGCGGCTATAGCAATCAGCCCCAGCATTTT.

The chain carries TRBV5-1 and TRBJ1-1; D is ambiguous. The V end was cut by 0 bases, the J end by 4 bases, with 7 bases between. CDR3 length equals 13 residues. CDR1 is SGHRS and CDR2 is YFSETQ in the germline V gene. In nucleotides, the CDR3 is TGCGCCAGCAGCTTGGCGGCGGGCACTGAAGCTTTCTTT. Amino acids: CASSLAAGTEAFF. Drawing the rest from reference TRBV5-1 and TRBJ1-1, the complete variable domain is KAGVTQTPRYLIKTRGQQVTLSCSPISGHRSVSWYQQTPGQGLQFLFEYFSETQRNKGNFPGRFSGRQFSNSRSEMNVSTLELGDSALYLCASSLAAGTEAFFGQGTRLTVV.

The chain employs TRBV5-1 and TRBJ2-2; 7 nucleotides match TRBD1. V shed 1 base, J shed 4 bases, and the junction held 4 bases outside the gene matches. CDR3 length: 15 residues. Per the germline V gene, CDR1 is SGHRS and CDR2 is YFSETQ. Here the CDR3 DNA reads TGCGCCAGCAGCTTGTGGGACAGTTCCACCGGGGAGCTGTTTTTT. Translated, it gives CASSLWDSSTGELFF. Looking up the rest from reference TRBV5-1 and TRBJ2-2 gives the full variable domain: KAGVTQTPRYLIKTRGQQVTLSCSPISGHRSVSWYQQTPGQGLQFLFEYFSETQRNKGNFPGRFSGRQFSNSRSEMNVSTLELGDSALYLCASSLWDSSTGELFFGEGSRLTVL.

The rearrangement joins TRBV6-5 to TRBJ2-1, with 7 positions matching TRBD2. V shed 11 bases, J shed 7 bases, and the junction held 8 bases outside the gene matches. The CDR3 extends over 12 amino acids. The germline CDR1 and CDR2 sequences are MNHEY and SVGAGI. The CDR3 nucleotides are TGTGCCGGGGGGGACCCCGGGAATGAGCAGTTCTTC. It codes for CAGGDPGNEQFF.

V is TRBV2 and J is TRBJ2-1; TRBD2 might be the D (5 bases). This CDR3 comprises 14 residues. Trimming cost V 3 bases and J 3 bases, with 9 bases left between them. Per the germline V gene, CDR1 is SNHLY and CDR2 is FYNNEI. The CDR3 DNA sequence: TGTGCCAGCAGTGATGGGAGAGGCTACAATGAGCAGTTCTTC. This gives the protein CASSDGRGYNEQFF.

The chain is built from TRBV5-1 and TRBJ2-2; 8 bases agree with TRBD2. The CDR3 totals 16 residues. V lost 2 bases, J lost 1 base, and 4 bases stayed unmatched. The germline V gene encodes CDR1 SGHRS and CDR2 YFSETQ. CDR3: CASSFSTSGNTGELFF. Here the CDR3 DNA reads TGCGCCAGCAGCTTTAGTACTAGCGGGAACACCGGGGAGCTGTTTTTT.

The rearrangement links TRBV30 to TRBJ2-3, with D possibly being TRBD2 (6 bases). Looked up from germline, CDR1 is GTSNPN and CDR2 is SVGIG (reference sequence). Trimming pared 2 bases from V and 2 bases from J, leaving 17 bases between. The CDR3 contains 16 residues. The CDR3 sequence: CAWSKVGRESTDTQYF. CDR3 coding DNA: TGTGCCTGGAGTAAGGTGGGTCGGGAGTCCACAGATACGCAGTATTTT.

This chain's CDR3 is CASSLGGVGYNEQFF. CDR3 bases: TGTGCCAGCAGCTTAGGGGGGGTGGGTTACAATGAGCAGTTCTTC. The V and J genes are TRBV11-2 and TRBJ2-1, with D possibly being TRBD2 (6 bases). The CDR3 totals 15 residues. The germline gives CDR1 SGHAT, CDR2 FQNNGV. V was clipped by 1 base and J by 4 bases, with 11 bases between them.